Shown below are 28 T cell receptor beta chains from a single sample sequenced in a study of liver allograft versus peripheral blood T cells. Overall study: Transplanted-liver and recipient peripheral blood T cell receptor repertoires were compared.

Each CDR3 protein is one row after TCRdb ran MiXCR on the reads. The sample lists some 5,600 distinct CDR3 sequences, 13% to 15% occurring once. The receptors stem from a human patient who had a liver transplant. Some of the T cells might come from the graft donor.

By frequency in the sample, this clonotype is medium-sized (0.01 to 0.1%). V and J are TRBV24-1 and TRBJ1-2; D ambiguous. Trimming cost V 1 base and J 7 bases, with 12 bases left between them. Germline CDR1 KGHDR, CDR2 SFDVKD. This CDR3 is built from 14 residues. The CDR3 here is CATSDFTRALGYTF. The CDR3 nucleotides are TGTGCCACCAGTGATTTCACGAGGGCCCTTGGCTACACCTTC.

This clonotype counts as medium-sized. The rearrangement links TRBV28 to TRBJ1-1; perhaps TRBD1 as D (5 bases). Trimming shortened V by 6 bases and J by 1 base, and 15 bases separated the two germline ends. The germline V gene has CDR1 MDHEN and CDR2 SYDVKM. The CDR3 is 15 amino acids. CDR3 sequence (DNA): TGTGCCAGCAGCCCTGGACTACAGGAGAACACTGAAGCTTTCTTT. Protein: CASSPGLQENTEAFF. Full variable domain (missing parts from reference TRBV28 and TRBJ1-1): DVKVTQSSRYLVKRTGEKVFLECVQDMDHENMFWYRQDPGLGLRLIYFSYDVKMKEKGDIPEGYSVSREKKERFSLILESASTNQTSMYLCASSPGLQENTEAFFGQGTRLTVV.

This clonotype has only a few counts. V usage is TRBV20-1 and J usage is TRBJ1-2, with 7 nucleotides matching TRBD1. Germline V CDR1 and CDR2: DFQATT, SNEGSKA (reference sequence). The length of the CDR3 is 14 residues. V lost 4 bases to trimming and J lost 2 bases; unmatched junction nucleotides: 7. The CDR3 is CSAIISQGNYGYTF. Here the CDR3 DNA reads TGCAGTGCTATCATTTCACAGGGGAACTATGGCTACACCTTC.

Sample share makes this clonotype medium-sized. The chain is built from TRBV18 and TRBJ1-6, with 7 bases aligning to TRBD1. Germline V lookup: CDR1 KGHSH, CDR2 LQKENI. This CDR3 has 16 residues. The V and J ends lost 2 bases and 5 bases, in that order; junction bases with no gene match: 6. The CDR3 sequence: CASSPMAGGNNSPLHF. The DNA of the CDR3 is TGTGCCAGCTCACCAATGGCAGGGGGGAATAATTCACCCCTCCACTTT.

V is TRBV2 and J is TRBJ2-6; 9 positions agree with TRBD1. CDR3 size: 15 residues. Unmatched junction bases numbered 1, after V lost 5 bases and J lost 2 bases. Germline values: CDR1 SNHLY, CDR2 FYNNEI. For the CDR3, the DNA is TGTGCCAGCAGTCGACAGGGGGCTGGGGCCAACGTCCTGACTTTC. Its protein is CASSRQGAGANVLTF. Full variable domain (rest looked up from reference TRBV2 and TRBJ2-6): EPEVTQTPSHQVTQMGQEVILRCVPISNHLYFYWYRQILGQKVEFLVSFYNNEISEKSEIFDDQFSVERPDGSNFTLKIRSTKLEDSAMYFCASSRQGAGANVLTFGAGSRLTVL.

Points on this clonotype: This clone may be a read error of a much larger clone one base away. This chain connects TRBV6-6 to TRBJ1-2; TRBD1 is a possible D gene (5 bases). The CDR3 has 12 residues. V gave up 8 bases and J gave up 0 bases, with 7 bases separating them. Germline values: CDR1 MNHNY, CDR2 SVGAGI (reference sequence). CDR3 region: CASGTSNYGYTF. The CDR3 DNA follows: TGTGCCAGCGGGACCTCTAACTATGGCTACACCTTC.

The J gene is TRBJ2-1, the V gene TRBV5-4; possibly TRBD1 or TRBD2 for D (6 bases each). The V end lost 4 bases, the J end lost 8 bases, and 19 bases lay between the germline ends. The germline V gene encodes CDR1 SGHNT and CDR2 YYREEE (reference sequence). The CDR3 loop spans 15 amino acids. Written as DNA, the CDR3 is TGTGCCAGCAGCGACTACCGGGAGCACAGGGATGAGCAGTTCTTC. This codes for CASSDYREHRDEQFF.

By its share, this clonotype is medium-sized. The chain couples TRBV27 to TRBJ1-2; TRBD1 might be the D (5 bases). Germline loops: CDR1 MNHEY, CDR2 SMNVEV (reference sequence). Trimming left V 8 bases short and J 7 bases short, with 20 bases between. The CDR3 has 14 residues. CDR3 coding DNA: TGTGCCAGCTCAGGAATAAGGGGACGGCGTGGCTACACCTTC. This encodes CASSGIRGRRGYTF.

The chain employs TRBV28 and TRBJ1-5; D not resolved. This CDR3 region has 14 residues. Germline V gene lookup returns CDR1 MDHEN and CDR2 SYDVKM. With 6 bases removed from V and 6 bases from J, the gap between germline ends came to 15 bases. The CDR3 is CASSNRQVGQPQHF. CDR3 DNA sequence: TGTGCCAGCAGCAATAGACAAGTCGGTCAGCCCCAGCATTTT.

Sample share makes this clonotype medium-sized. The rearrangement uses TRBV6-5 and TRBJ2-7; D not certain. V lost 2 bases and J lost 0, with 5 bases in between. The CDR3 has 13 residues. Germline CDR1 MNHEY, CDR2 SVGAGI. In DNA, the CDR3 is TGTGCCAGCAGTTACAGGAGCTCCTACGAGCAGTACTTC. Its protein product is CASSYRSSYEQYF.

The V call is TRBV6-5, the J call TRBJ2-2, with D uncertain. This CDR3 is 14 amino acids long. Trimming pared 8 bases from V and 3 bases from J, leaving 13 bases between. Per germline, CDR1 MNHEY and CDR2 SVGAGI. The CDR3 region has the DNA TGTGCCAGCGTGCAACAGCGCCACACCGGGGAGCTGTTTTTT. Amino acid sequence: CASVQQRHTGELFF.

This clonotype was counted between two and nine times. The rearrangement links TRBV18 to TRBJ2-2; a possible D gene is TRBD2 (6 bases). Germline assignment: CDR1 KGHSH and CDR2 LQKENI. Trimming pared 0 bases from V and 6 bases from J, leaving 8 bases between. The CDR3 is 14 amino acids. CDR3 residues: CASSPPGRSGELFF. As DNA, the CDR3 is TGTGCCAGCTCACCACCGGGGAGGTCCGGGGAGCTGTTTTTT.

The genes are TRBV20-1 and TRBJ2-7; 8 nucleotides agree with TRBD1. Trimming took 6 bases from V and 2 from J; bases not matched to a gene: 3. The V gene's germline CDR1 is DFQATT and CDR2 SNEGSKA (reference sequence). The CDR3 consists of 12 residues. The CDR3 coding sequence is TGCAGTGCGACGGACAGGGCCTACGAGCAGTACTTC. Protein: CSATDRAYEQYF.

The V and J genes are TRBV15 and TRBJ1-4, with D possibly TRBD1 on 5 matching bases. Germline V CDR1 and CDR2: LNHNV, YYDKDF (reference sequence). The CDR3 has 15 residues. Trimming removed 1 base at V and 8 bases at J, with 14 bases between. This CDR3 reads CATSRAGTGGEKLFF. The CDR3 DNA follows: TGTGCCACCAGCAGAGCAGGGACGGGAGGGGAAAAACTGTTTTTT.

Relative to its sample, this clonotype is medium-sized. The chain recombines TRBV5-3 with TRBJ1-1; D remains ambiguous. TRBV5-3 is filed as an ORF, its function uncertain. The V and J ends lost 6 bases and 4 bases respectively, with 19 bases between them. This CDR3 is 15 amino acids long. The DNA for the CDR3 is TGTGCCAGAATTTTTAACCCCGCTAGTGGCACTGAAGCTTTCTTT. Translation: CARIFNPASGTEAFF.

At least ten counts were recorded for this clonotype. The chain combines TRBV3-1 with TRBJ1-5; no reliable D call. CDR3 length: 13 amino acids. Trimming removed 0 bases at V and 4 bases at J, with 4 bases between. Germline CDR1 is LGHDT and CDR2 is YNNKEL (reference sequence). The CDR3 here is CASSQDRNQPQHF. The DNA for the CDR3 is TGTGCCAGCAGCCAAGATAGGAATCAGCCCCAGCATTTT.

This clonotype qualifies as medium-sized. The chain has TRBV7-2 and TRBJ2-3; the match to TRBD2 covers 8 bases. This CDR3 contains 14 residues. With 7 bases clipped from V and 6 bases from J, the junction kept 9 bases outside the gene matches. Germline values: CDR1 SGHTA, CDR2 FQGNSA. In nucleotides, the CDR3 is TGTGCCAGCACGGGGGGGGAATTAGTGGATACGCAGTATTTT. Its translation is CASTGGELVDTQYF.

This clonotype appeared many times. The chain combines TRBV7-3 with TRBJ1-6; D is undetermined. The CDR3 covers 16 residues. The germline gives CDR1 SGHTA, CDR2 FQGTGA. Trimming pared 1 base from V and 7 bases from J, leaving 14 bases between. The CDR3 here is CASSLKGGSRNSPLHF. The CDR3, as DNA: TGTGCCAGCAGCTTAAAGGGCGGCAGCCGGAATTCACCCCTCCACTTT.

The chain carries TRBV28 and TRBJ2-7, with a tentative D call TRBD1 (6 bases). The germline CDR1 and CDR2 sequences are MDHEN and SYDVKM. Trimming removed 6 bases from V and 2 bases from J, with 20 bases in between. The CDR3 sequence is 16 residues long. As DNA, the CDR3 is TGTGCCAGCAGACCCACCCGGACAGTTTCTGCCTACGAGCAGTACTTC. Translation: CASRPTRTVSAYEQYF.

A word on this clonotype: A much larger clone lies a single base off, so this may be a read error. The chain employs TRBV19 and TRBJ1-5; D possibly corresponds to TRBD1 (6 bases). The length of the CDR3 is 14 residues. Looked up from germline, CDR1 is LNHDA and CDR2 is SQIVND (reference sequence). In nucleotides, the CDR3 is TGTGTCAGTAGCGACAGGCTGGTCAATCAGCCCCAGCATTTT. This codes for CVSSDRLVNQPQHF.

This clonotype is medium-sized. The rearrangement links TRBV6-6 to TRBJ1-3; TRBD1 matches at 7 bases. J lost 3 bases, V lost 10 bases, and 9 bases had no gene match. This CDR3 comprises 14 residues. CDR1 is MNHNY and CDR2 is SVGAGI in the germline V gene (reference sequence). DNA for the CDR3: TGTGCCACCTTGGGACAGAAAGATGGAAACACCATATATTTT. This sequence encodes CATLGQKDGNTIYF.

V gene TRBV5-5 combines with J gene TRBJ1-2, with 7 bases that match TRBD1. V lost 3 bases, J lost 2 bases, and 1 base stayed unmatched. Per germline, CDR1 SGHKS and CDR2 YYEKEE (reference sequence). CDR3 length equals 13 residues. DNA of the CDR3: TGTGCCAGCAGCTCGACAGGGAACTATGGCTACACCTTC. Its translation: CASSSTGNYGYTF.

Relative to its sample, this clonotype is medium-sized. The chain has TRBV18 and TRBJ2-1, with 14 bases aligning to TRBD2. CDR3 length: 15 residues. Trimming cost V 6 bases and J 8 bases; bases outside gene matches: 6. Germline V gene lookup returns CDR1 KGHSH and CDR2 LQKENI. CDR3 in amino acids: CASSPGLAGDDEQFF. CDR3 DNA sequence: TGTGCCAGCTCTCCGGGACTAGCGGGAGACGATGAGCAGTTCTTC.

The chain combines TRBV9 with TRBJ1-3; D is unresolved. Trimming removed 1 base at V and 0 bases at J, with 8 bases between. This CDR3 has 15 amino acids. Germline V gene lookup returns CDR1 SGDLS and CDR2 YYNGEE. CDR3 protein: CASSVTPSSGNTIYF. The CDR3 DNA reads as TGTGCCAGCAGCGTAACTCCGAGCTCTGGAAACACCATATATTTT.

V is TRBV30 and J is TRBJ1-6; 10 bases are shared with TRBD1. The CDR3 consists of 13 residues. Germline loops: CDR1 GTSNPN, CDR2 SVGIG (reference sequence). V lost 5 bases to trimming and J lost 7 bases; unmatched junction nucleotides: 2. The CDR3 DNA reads TGTGCCTGGGCGGGACAGGGGAATTCACCCCTCCACTTT. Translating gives CAWAGQGNSPLHF. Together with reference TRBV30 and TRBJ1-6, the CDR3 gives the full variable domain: SQTIHQWPATLVQPVGSPLSLECTVEGTSNPNLYWYRQAAGRGLQLLFYSVGIGQISSEVPQNLSASRPQDRQFILSSKKLLLSDSGFYLCAWAGQGNSPLHFGNGTRLTVT.

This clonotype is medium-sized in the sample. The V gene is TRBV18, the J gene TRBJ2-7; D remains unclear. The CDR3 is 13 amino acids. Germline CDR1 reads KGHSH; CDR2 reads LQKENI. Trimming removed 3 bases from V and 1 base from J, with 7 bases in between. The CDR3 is CASSPSQSYEQYF. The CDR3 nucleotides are TGTGCCAGCTCACCGTCCCAGTCCTACGAGCAGTACTTC.

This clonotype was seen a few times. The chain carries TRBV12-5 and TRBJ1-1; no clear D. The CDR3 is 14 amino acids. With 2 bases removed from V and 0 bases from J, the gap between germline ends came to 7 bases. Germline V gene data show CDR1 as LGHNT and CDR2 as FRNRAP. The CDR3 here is CASGLTVVNTEAFF. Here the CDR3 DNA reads TGTGCTAGTGGTTTGACTGTCGTGAACACTGAAGCTTTCTTT. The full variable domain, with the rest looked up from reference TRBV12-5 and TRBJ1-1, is DARVTQTPRHKVTEMGQEVTMRCQPILGHNTVFWYRQTMMQGLELLAYFRNRAPLDDSGMPKDRFSAEMPDATLATLKIQPSEPRDSAVYFCASGLTVVNTEAFFGQGTRLTVV.

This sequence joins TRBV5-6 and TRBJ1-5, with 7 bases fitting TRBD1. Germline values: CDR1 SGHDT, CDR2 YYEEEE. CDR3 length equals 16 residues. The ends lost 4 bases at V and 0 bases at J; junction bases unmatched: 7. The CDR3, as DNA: TGTGCCAGCAGCCGGGCCGGGACAGCTAGCAATCAGCCCCAGCATTTT. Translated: CASSRAGTASNQPQHF.